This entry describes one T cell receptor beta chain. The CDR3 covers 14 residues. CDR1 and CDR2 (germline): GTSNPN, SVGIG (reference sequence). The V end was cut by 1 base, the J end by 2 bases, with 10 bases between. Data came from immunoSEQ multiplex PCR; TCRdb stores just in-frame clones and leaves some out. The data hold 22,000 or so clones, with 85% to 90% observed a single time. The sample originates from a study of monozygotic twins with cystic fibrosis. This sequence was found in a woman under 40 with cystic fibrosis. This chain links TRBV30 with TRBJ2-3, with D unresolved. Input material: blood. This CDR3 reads CAWSDGSNTDTQYF. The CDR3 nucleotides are TGTGCCTGGAGTGATGGGTCCAACACAGATACGCAGTATTTT. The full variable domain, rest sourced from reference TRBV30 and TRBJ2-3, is SQTIHQWPATLVQPVGSPLSLECTVEGTSNPNLYWYRQAAGRGLQLLFYSVGIGQISSEVPQNLSASRPQDRQFILSSKKLLLSDSGFYLCAWSDGSNTDTQYFGPGTRLTVL.